The subject of this entry is one T cell receptor (beta chain). The target antigen is unknown. This entry belongs to a study of T cells in tumors after PD-1 blockade. General study findings and limits: Peripheral recruitment is suggested, as some novel exhausted tumor clones were in pre-treatment blood.

The CDR3 loop spans 11 amino acids. In germline, CDR1 is SNHLY, CDR2 FYNNEI. V dropped 10 bases and J dropped 2 bases, with 7 bases sitting between them. Repertoires were generated with immunoSEQ multiplex PCR, while TCRdb's copy carries only in-frame clones and drops some. Of 55,000 to 70,000 clones in the sample, roughly 77% were seen once. The gene calls are TRBV2 and TRBJ2-3; D not certain. Material: PBMCs, obtained before anti-PD-1 treatment. The sequence was obtained from a human donor with basal cell carcinoma. The CDR3 loop is CAIRVTDTQYF. Written as DNA, the CDR3 is TGTGCCATCCGGGTCACAGATACGCAGTATTTT.